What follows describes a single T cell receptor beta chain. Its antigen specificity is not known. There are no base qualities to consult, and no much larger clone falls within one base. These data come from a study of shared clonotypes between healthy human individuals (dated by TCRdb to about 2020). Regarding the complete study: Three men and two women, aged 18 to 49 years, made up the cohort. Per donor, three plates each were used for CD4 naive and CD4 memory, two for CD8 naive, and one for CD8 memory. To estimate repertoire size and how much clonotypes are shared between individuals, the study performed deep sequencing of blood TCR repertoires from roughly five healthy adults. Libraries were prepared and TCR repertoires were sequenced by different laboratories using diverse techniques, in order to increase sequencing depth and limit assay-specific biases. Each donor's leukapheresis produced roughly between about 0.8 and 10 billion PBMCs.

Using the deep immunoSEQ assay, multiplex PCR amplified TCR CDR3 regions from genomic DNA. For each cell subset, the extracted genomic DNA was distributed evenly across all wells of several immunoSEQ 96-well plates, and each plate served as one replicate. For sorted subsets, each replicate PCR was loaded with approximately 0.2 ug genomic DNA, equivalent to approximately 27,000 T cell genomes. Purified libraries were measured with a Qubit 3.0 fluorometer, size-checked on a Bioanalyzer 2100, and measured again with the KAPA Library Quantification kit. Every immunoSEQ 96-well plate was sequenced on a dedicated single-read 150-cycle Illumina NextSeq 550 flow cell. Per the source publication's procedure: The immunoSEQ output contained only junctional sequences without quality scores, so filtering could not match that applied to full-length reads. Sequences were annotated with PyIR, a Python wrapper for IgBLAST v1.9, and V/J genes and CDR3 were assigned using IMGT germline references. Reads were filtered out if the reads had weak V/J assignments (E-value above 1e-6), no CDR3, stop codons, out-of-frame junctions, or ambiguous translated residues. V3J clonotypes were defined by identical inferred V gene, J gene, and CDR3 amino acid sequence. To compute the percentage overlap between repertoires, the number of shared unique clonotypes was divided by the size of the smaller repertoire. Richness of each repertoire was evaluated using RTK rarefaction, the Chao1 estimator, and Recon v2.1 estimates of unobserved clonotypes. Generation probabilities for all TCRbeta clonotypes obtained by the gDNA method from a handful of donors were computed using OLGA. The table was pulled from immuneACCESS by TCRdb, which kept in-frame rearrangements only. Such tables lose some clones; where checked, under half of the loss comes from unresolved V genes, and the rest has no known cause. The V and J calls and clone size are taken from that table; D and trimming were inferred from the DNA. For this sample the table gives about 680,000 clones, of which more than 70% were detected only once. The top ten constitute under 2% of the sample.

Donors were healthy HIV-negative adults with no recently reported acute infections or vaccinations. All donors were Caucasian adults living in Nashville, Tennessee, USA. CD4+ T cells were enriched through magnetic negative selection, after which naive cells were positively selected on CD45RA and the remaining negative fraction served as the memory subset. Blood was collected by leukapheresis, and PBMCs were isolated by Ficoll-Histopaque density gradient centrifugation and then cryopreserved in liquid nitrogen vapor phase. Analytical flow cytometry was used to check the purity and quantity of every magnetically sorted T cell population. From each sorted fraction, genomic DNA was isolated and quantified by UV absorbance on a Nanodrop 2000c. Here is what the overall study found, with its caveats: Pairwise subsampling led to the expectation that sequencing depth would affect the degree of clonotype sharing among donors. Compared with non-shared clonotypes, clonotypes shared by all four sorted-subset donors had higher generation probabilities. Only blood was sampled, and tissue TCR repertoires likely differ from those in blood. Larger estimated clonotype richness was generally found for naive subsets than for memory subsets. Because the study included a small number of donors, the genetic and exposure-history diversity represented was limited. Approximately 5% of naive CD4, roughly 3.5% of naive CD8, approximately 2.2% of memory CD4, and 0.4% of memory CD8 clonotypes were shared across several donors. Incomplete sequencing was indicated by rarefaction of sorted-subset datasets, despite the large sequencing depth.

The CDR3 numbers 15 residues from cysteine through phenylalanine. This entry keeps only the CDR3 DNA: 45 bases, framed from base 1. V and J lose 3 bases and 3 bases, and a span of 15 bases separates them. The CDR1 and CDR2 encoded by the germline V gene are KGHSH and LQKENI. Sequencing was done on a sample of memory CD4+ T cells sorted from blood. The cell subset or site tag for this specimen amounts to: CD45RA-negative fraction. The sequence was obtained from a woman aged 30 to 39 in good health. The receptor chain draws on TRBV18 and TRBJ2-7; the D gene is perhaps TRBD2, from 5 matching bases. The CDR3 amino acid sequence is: CASSPRGAADYEQYF. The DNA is TGTGCCAGCTCACCCCGGGGTGCAGCCGACTACGAGCAGTACTTC. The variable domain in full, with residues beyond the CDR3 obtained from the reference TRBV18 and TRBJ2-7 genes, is NAGVMQNPRHLVRRRGQEARLRCSPMKGHSHVYWYRQLPEEGLKFMVYLQKENIIDESGMPKERFSAEFPKEGPSILRIQQVVRGDSAAYFCASSPRGAADYEQYFGPGTRLTVT.